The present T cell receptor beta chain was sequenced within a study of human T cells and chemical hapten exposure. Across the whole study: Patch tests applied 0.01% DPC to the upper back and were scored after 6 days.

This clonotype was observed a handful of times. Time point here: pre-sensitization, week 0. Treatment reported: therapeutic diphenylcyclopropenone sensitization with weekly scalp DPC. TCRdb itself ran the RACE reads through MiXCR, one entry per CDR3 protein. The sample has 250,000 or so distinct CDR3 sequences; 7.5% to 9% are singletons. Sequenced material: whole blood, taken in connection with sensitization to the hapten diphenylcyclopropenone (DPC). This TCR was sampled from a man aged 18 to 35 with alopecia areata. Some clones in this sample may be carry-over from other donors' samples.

For the CDR3, the DNA is TGTGCCAGCAGATTACCTACAGGGGGAGAGACCCAGTACTTC. This sequence encodes CASRLPTGGETQYF. V gene TRBV7-9 combines with J gene TRBJ2-5; 8 bases are a match to TRBD1. Germline V lookup: CDR1 SEHNR, CDR2 FQNEAQ (reference sequence). This CDR3 is built from 14 residues. The V gene end was trimmed by 6 bases and the J gene end by 4 bases; junction bases not matched to a gene: 7.